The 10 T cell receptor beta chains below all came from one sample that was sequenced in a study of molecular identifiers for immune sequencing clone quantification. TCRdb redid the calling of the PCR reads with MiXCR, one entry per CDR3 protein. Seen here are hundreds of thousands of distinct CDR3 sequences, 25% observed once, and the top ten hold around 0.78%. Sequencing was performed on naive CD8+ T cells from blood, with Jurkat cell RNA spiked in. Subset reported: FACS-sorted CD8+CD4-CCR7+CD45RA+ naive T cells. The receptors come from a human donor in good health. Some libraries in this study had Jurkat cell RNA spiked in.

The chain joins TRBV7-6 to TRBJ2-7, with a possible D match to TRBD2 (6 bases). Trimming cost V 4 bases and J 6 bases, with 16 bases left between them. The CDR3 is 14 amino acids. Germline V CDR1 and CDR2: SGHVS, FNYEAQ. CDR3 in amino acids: CASSSGELRGEQYF. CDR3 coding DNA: TGTGCCAGCAGCTCGGGGGAACTAAGGGGCGAGCAGTACTTC.

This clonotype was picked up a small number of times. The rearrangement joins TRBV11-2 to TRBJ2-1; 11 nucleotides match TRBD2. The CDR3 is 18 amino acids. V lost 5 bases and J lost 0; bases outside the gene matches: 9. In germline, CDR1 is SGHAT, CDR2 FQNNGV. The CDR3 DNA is TGTGCCAGCAGCGACGGACTAGCGGGCCGAAGCTCCTACAATGAGCAGTTCTTC. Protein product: CASSDGLAGRSSYNEQFF.

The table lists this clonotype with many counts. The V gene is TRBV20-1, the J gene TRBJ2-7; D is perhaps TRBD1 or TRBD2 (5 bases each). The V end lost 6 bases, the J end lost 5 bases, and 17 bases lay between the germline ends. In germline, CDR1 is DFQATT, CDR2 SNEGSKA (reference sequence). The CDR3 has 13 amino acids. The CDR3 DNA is TGCAGTGCAACCGGGACGGGGACCCACGAGCAGTACTTC. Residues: CSATGTGTHEQYF.

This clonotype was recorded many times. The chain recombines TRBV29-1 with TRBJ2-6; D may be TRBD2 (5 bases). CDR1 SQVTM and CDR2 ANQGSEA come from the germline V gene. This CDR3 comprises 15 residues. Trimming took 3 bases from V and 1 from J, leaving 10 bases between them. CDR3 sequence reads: CSVELEESGANVLTF. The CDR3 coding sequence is TGCAGCGTTGAGTTGGAGGAATCTGGGGCCAACGTCCTGACTTTC. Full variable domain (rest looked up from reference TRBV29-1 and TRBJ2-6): SAVISQKPSRDICQRGTSLTIQCQVDSQVTMMFWYRQQPGQSLTLIATANQGSEATYESGFVIDKFPISRPNLTFSTLTVSNMSPEDSSIYLCSVELEESGANVLTFGAGSRLTVL.

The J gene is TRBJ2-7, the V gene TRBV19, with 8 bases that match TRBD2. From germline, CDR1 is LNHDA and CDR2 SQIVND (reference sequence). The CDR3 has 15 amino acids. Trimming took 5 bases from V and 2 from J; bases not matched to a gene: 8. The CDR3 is CASSLPSGFTYEQYF. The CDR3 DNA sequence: TGTGCCAGTAGTCTACCTAGCGGGTTTACCTACGAGCAGTACTTC. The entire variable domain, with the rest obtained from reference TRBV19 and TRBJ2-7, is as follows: DGGITQSPKYLFRKEGQNVTLSCEQNLNHDAMYWYRQDPGQGLRLIYYSQIVNDFQKGDIAEGYSVSREKKESFPLTVTSAQKNPTAFYLCASSLPSGFTYEQYFGPGTRLTVT.

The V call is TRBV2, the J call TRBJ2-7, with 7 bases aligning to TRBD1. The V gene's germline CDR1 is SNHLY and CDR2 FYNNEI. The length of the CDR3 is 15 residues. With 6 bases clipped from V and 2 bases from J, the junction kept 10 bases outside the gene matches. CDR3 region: CASSPWQGETYEQYF. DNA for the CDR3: TGTGCCAGCAGCCCCTGGCAGGGGGAAACCTACGAGCAGTACTTC.

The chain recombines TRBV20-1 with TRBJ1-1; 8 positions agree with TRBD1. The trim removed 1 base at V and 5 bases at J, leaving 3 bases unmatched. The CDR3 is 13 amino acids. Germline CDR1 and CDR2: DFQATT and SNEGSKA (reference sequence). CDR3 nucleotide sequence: TGCAGTGCTAGAGGACAGGGGTTTACTGAAGCTTTCTTT. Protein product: CSARGQGFTEAFF.

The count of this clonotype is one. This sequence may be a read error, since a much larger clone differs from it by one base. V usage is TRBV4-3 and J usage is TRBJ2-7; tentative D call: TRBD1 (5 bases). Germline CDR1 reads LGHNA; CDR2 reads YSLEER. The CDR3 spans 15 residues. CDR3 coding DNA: TGCGCCACCTCGACGGAAAGGGGCCTTGCCTACGAGCAGTCCTTC. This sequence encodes CATSTERGLAYEQSF.

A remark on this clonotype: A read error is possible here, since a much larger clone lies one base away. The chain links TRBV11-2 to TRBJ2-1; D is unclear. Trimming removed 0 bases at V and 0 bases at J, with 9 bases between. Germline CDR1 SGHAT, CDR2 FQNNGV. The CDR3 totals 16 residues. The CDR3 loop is CASSLDANGSYNEQFF. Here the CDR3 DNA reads TGTGCCAGCAGCTTAGACGCTAACGGCTCCTACAATGAGCAGTTCTTC. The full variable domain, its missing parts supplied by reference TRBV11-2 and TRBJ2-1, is EAGVAQSPRYKIIEKRQSVAFWCNPISGHATLYWYQQILGQGPKLLIQFQNNGVVDDSQLPKDRFSAERLKGVDSTLKIQPAKLEDSAVYLCASSLDANGSYNEQFFGPGTRLTVL.

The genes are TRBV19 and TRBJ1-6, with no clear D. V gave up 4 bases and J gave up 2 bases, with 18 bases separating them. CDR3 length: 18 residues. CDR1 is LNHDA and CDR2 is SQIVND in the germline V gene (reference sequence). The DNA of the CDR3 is TGTGCCAGTAGTACACCCGGAGGTAGTACGACCTATAATTCACCCCTCCACTTT. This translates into CASSTPGGSTTYNSPLHF.